The sequence of this TCR beta chain was determined in a study of T-cell memory formation after mild COVID-19. Across the whole study: Largely donor-specific TCR clusters were found.

Turning to this clonotype: Its antigen is currently unknown. A much larger clone lies a single base off, so this may be a read error.

Overall study results and limits: The study found contracting CD4+ clones mainly in CM and EM and contracting CD8+ clones in EMRA.

Trimming took off 7 bases at V and 2 bases at J, with 8 bases between the two ends. This CDR3 spans 12 amino acids. Germline loops: CDR1 MNHEY, CDR2 SMNVEV (reference sequence). In TCRdb, the 5' RACE reads were re-called with MiXCR into one record per CDR3 protein. The table records 250,000 to 350,000 distinct CDR3 sequences, roughly a fifth of them present only once. The sequence was obtained from a man younger than 35 who had mild COVID-19 (a few samples of this study predate the infection). Cell type and time point are not known. The source material was PBMCs or a T cell subset sorted from them (not recorded which). The rearrangement uses TRBV27 and TRBJ1-2; a possible D gene is TRBD1 (5 bases). This CDR3 is CASKSGNYGYTF. CDR3 sequence (DNA): TGTGCCAGCAAGTCAGGGAACTATGGCTACACCTTC.